The 23 T cell receptor beta chains given below trace back to one sample, sequenced in a study of cytomegalovirus exposure and HLA in healthy donors. PCR was performed using 60 Vbeta and 13 Jbeta primers. Here immunoSEQ multiplex PCR was the method, and the copy in TCRdb shows in-frame clones only, minus some. The sample has roughly 120,000 clones; around 73% are singletons. The sample taken for sequencing was PBMCs. The receptors derive from a woman in her thirties or forties in good health and CMV-seropositive.

CDR3 in amino acids: CASSVYSNTEAFF. CDR3 coding DNA: TGTGCCAGCAGTGTATACAGCAACACTGAAGCTTTCTTT. The rearrangement links TRBV2 to TRBJ1-1; unclear D gene. The germline V gene has CDR1 SNHLY and CDR2 FYNNEI. V gave up 4 bases and J gave up 2 bases, with 8 bases separating them. The CDR3 spans 13 residues. Complete variable domain (other parts from reference TRBV2 and TRBJ1-1): EPEVTQTPSHQVTQMGQEVILRCVPISNHLYFYWYRQILGQKVEFLVSFYNNEISEKSEIFDDQFSVERPDGSNFTLKIRSTKLEDSAMYFCASSVYSNTEAFFGQGTRLTVV.

The chain employs TRBV5-1 and TRBJ2-3, with 9 positions matching TRBD2. This CDR3 is built from 16 residues. Germline values: CDR1 SGHRS, CDR2 YFSETQ. Trimming at V came to 0 bases and at J to 7 bases, leaving 9 bases not matched to a gene. Written as DNA, the CDR3 is TGCGCCAGCAGCTTGGAGGGTAGCGGGGGATTGAATACGCAGTATTTT. It yields the protein CASSLEGSGGLNTQYF.

The V gene is TRBV5-1, the J gene TRBJ2-7; TRBD2 might be the D (5 bases). This CDR3 region has 15 residues. Germline loops: CDR1 SGHRS, CDR2 YFSETQ. V lost 0 bases and J 6 bases, leaving 16 bases between the germline ends. The CDR3 region has the DNA TGCGCCAGCAGCTTGGAGCCTAGCTCGGGCATCGAGCAGTACTTC. This encodes CASSLEPSSGIEQYF.

The chain is built from TRBV7-2 and TRBJ1-2, with TRBD1 as a possible D gene (5 bases). Germline CDR1 SGHTA, CDR2 FQGNSA. The V gene lost 2 bases and the J gene lost 3 bases, with 19 bases spanning the gap. The CDR3 is made up of 17 amino acids. In DNA form, the CDR3 reads TGTGCCAGCAGCTTATGGCATGGGGGGAAAAAGGACTATGGCTACACCTTC. Its protein product is CASSLWHGGKKDYGYTF. Looking up the rest from reference TRBV7-2 and TRBJ1-2 gives the full variable domain: GAGVSQSPSNKVTEKGKDVELRCDPISGHTALYWYRQSLGQGLEFLIYFQGNSAPDKSGLPSDRFSAERTGGSVSTLTIQRTQQEDSAVYLCASSLWHGGKKDYGYTFGSGTRLTVV.

This sequence joins TRBV7-3 and TRBJ1-1; D not certain. V shed 3 bases and J shed 8 bases, with 13 bases lying between them. Germline V CDR1 and CDR2: SGHTA, FQGTGA. The CDR3 loop spans 13 amino acids. The CDR3 here is CASSLTGNSEAFF. In nucleotides, the CDR3 is TGTGCCAGCAGCTTGACCGGGAATAGCGAAGCTTTCTTT.

V gene TRBV7-2 combines with J gene TRBJ2-2; D is unclear. V lost 5 bases to trimming and J lost 4 bases, with 14 bases between them. The CDR3 extends over 15 amino acids. The germline gives CDR1 SGHTA, CDR2 FQGNSA. CDR3 protein: CASSPPGRGTGELFF. As DNA, the CDR3 is TGTGCCAGCAGCCCCCCCGGTCGCGGCACCGGGGAGCTGTTTTTT.

The V call is TRBV14, the J call TRBJ1-4; D call uncertain. Per the germline V gene, CDR1 is SGHDN and CDR2 is FVKESK. V was trimmed by 4 bases and J by 8 bases, leaving 14 bases between them. The CDR3 is made up of 14 amino acids. The DNA for the CDR3 is TGTGCCAGCAGCCTTAACGTCGGGGAGGAAAAACTGTTTTTT. This translates into CASSLNVGEEKLFF.

V usage is TRBV5-5 and J usage is TRBJ1-1; 7 nucleotides match TRBD1. The trim removed 4 bases at V and 2 bases at J, leaving 5 bases unmatched. Germline-derived CDR1 and CDR2 are SGHKS and YYEKEE (reference sequence). The CDR3 extends over 14 amino acids. CDR3 bases: TGTGCCAGCAGCCCTAGGACAGGTAACACTGAAGCTTTCTTT. Protein sequence: CASSPRTGNTEAFF.

The chain joins TRBV6-6 to TRBJ2-5; TRBD1 matches 9 bases. The DNA end is more similar to TRBJ2-7, so the J call may be wrong. The CDR3 extends over 15 amino acids. Germline CDR1 reads MNHNY; CDR2 reads SVGAGI (reference sequence). CDR3 coding DNA: TGTGCCAGCAGTAAGCCGGGACAGGGAAAATTCGAGCAGTACTTC. Its translation is CASSKPGQGKFEQYF.

This clone was seen only a few times. The chain has TRBV5-1 and TRBJ2-1; tentative D call: TRBD1 (6 bases). The CDR3 covers 13 residues. The V and J ends lost 4 bases and 6 bases respectively, with 11 bases between them. CDR1 and CDR2 (germline): SGHRS, YFSETQ. CDR3 loop: CASSLTGSNEQFF. CDR3 sequence (DNA): TGCGCCAGCAGCCTTACAGGGAGCAATGAGCAGTTCTTC.

This clone was recorded a few times. The genes are TRBV29-1 and TRBJ1-5; D not certain. V lost 5 bases and J 6 bases, leaving 11 bases between the germline ends. CDR3 length: 12 amino acids. Germline V gene lookup returns CDR1 SQVTM and CDR2 ANQGSEA. The CDR3 bases are TGCAGCGTTCATTCCCTCGGTCAGCCCCAGCATTTT. Residues: CSVHSLGQPQHF.

This clone was picked up one time. In DNA form, the CDR3 reads TGTGCCAGTAGTATCAGGGTGGCCGGGGAGCTGTTTTTT. The encoded protein is CASSIRVAGELFF. The genes are TRBV19 and TRBJ2-2; D is perhaps TRBD1 (5 bases). Trimming stripped 3 bases from V and 6 bases from J, with 8 bases between. This CDR3 region has 13 residues. Germline CDR1 is LNHDA and CDR2 is SQIVND (reference sequence).

V usage is TRBV6-6 and J usage is TRBJ2-2, with 7 nucleotides matching TRBD1. CDR3 length: 15 residues. Germline-derived CDR1 and CDR2 are MNHNY and SVGAGI (reference sequence). With 4 bases clipped from V and 0 bases from J, the junction kept 2 bases outside the gene matches. The CDR3 is CASSSGTANTGELFF. In DNA, the CDR3 is TGTGCCAGCAGTTCCGGGACAGCGAACACCGGGGAGCTGTTTTTT.

In its sample, this clone was seen a few times. This chain links TRBV27 with TRBJ2-3; D is possibly TRBD2 (5 bases). Germline V gives CDR1 MNHEY, CDR2 SMNVEV (reference sequence). Deletions cut 5 bases from V and 4 bases from J, with 10 bases between. The CDR3 spans 13 residues. The chain's CDR3 is CASSEGLADTQYF. The CDR3 nucleotides are TGTGCCAGCAGTGAGGGTTTGGCAGATACGCAGTATTTT.

V is TRBV5-1 and J is TRBJ2-7, with 10 bases lining up with TRBD1. This CDR3 is 16 amino acids long. Trimming at V came to 4 bases and at J to 0 bases, leaving 7 bases not matched to a gene. The germline CDR1 and CDR2 sequences are SGHRS and YFSETQ. CDR3 sequence reads: CASSPSWTGGSYEQYF. Here the CDR3 DNA reads TGCGCCAGCAGCCCCTCCTGGACAGGGGGCTCCTACGAGCAGTACTTC. The whole variable domain, remainder taken from reference TRBV5-1 and TRBJ2-7, is KAGVTQTPRYLIKTRGQQVTLSCSPISGHRSVSWYQQTPGQGLQFLFEYFSETQRNKGNFPGRFSGRQFSNSRSEMNVSTLELGDSALYLCASSPSWTGGSYEQYFGPGTRLTVT.

This clone was seen a single time. J is TRBJ2-5 and V is TRBV7-9, with no clear D. The CDR3 consists of 14 residues. Germline CDR1 reads SEHNR; CDR2 reads FQNEAQ (reference sequence). The V end was cut by 2 bases, the J end by 1 base, with 8 bases between. The CDR3 nucleotides are TGTGCCAGCAGCTTATTTGGCCCCCAAGAGACCCAGTACTTC. This gives the protein CASSLFGPQETQYF.

J is TRBJ2-7 and V is TRBV6-5; the match to TRBD1 covers 7 bases. Trimming cost V 0 bases and J 3 bases; bases outside gene matches: 5. The CDR3 totals 15 residues. Germline V gene sequence: CDR1 MNHEY, CDR2 SVGAGI. CDR3 sequence: CASSYSGTVHYEQYF. In nucleotides, the CDR3 is TGTGCCAGCAGTTACTCCGGGACAGTGCACTACGAGCAGTACTTC.

This chain joins TRBV5-5 and TRBJ1-2; D is possibly TRBD1 (5 bases). There are 13 residues in the CDR3. Germline CDR1 SGHKS, CDR2 YYEKEE (reference sequence). The V end was cut by 4 bases, the J end by 0 bases, with 7 bases between. CDR3 nucleotides: TGTGCCAGCAGCGGGGGGACTAACTATGGCTACACCTTC. Protein sequence: CASSGGTNYGYTF. The whole variable domain, filled in from reference TRBV5-5 and TRBJ1-2, reads DAGVTQSPTHLIKTRGQQVTLRCSPISGHKSVSWYQQVLGQGPQFIFQYYEKEERGRGNFPDRFSARQFPNYSSELNVNALLLGDSALYLCASSGGTNYGYTFGSGTRLTVV.

The chain joins TRBV12-5 to TRBJ1-6, with TRBD1 identical over 7 bases. The CDR3 length is 14 residues. Germline V gene data show CDR1 as LGHNT and CDR2 as FRNRAP. V was clipped by 1 base and J by 7 bases; unmatched bases: 1. CDR3 region: CASGLEGANSPLHF. In DNA, the CDR3 is TGTGCTAGTGGTTTGGAGGGGGCCAATTCACCCCTCCACTTT.

The CDR3 loop is CASSQVAGSYTEAFF. The CDR3 DNA reads as TGTGCCAGCAGCCAAGTGGCCGGGAGTTACACTGAAGCTTTCTTT. The chain recombines TRBV14 with TRBJ1-1; no definite D call. There are 15 residues in the CDR3. V was trimmed by 1 base and J by 3 bases, leaving 12 bases between them. Germline CDR1 and CDR2: SGHDN and FVKESK.

This chain uses TRBV7-2 with TRBJ1-2; no clear D gene. V was shortened by 2 bases and J by 1 base, with 5 bases between the two germline ends. The germline gives CDR1 SGHTA, CDR2 FQGNSA. CDR3 length equals 13 residues. The CDR3 nucleotides read TGTGCCAGCAGCTTACGGGGTAACTATGGCTACACCTTC. Translated, it gives CASSLRGNYGYTF.

J is TRBJ2-5 and V is TRBV11-1, with D unresolved. CDR1 and CDR2 from the germline V gene are SGHAT and FQDESV (reference sequence). The CDR3 extends over 15 amino acids. The V end was cut by 4 bases, the J end by 5 bases, with 17 bases between. CDR3 residues: CASSSLSFSEETQYF. In DNA form, the CDR3 reads TGTGCCAGCAGCTCCCTTAGCTTTTCAGAGGAGACCCAGTACTTC. The full variable domain, its missing parts supplied by reference TRBV11-1 and TRBJ2-5, is EAEVAQSPRYKITEKSQAVAFWCDPISGHATLYWYRQILGQGPELLVQFQDESVVDDSQLPKDRFSAERLKGVDSTLKIQPAELGDSAMYLCASSSLSFSEETQYFGPGTRLLVL.

The chain couples TRBV11-2 to TRBJ2-1; D possibly corresponds to TRBD1 (6 bases). The germline CDR1 and CDR2 sequences are SGHAT and FQNNGV. Trimming shortened V by 5 bases and J by 5 bases, and 10 bases separated the two germline ends. This CDR3 is built from 13 residues. CDR3 loop: CASSLGQHNEQFF. CDR3 coding DNA: TGTGCCAGCAGCCTCGGACAGCACAATGAGCAGTTCTTC. The complete variable domain, with remaining parts taken from reference TRBV11-2 and TRBJ2-1, reads EAGVAQSPRYKIIEKRQSVAFWCNPISGHATLYWYQQILGQGPKLLIQFQNNGVVDDSQLPKDRFSAERLKGVDSTLKIQPAKLEDSAVYLCASSLGQHNEQFFGPGTRLTVL.